The 7 T cell receptor beta chains below come from one sample, sequenced in a study of T cells in Graves' hyperthyroidism and ophthalmopathy. Researchers took RNA transcripts and amplified the TCR beta CDR3 regions from them. HTBI primers were used for first-round RT-PCR of the TCR CDR3. Via MiXCR, TCRdb re-called the multiplex PCR reads, giving one row per CDR3 protein. The data show fewer than 250,000 distinct CDR3 sequences, about a sixth seen once. Sequences were obtained from blood. Every receptor here comes from a young woman with Graves' ophthalmopathy.

This rearrangement joins TRBV11-1 to TRBJ2-5; the match to TRBD2 covers 11 bases. The CDR3 spans 17 residues. Germline CDR1 SGHAT, CDR2 FQDESV (reference sequence). Trimming at V came to 1 base and at J to 7 bases, leaving 11 bases not matched to a gene. Here the CDR3 reads CASSLEGTSGPLGTQYF. DNA for the CDR3: TGTGCCAGCAGCTTAGAGGGGACTAGCGGCCCTCTTGGGACCCAGTACTTC.

This clonotype was found many times. V usage is TRBV11-3 and J usage is TRBJ2-1, with no clear D. V lost 8 bases and J lost 0, with 8 bases in between. CDR1 and CDR2 (germline): SGHNT, YENEEA. There are 13 residues in the CDR3. The CDR3 bases are TGTGCCAGCTCTGGGAACTCCTACAATGAGCAGTTCTTC. This sequence encodes CASSGNSYNEQFF.

In its sample, this clonotype was seen many times. The rearrangement joins TRBV29-1 to TRBJ2-7; unclear D gene. Germline V lookup: CDR1 SQVTM, CDR2 ANQGSEA. CDR3 length equals 12 residues. Trimming pared 1 base from V and 8 bases from J, leaving 12 bases between. CDR3 nucleotide sequence: TGCAGCGTTGAAGTACAGCGCACTCAGCAGTACTTC. Its protein product is CSVEVQRTQQYF.

In this sample, this clonotype turned up many times. The J gene is TRBJ1-1, the V gene TRBV12-3 or TRBV12-4, with no clear D. The CDR3 sequence is 15 residues long. V lost 1 base to trimming and J lost 1 base, with 10 bases between them. CDR3 DNA: TGTGCCAGCAGTTTAGAGTTTCGGAGGAACACTGAAGCTTTCTTT. Its protein product is CASSLEFRRNTEAFF.

This clonotype was seen many times. DNA for the CDR3: TGTGCCAGCAGTTCACGCGATAGCACAGATACGCAGTATTTT. It encodes CASSSRDSTDTQYF. The J gene is TRBJ2-3, the V gene TRBV28; D remains ambiguous. This CDR3 has 14 amino acids. Germline V CDR1 and CDR2: MDHEN, SYDVKM. V was trimmed by 4 bases and J by 0 bases, leaving 8 bases between them.

The V call is TRBV3-1, the J call TRBJ1-6; maybe TRBD1 (6 bases). Trimming cost V 6 bases and J 5 bases, with 14 bases left between them. CDR3 length: 15 residues. CDR1 is LGHDT and CDR2 is YNNKEL in the germline V gene (reference sequence). CDR3 sequence reads: CASSADRSHNSPLHF. CDR3 nucleotides: TGTGCCAGCAGTGCCGACAGGTCACATAATTCACCCCTCCACTTT. The entire variable domain, with the rest obtained from reference TRBV3-1 and TRBJ1-6, is as follows: DTAVSQTPKYLVTQMGNDKSIKCEQNLGHDTMYWYKQDSKKFLKIMFSYNNKELIINETVPNRFSPKSPDKAHLNLHINSLELGDSAVYFCASSADRSHNSPLHFGNGTRLTVT.

There are many counts of this clonotype. The V gene is TRBV6-1, the J gene TRBJ1-1; no definite D call. With 5 bases removed from V and 2 bases from J, the gap between germline ends came to 12 bases. Germline V gene lookup returns CDR1 MNHNS and CDR2 SASEGT. The CDR3 runs to 14 residues. CDR3 in DNA: TGTGCCAGCAGTTACCGGCCGGAAAACACTGAAGCTTTCTTT. This codes for CASSYRPENTEAFF.